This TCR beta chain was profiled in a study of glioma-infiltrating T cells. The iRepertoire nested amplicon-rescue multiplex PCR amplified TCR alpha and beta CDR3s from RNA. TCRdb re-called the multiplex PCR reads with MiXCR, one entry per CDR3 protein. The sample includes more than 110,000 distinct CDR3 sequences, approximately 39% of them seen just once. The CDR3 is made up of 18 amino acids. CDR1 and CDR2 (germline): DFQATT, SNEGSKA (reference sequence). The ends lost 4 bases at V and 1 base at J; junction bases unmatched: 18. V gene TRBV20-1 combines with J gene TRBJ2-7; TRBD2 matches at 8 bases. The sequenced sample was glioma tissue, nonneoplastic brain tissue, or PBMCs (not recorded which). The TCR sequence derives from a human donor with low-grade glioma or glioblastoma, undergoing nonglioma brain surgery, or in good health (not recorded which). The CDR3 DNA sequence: TGCAGTGCTACTCTCGTGGGACTAGATCCTTTTAGATCCTACGAGCAGTACTTC. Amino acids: CSATLVGLDPFRSYEQYF.